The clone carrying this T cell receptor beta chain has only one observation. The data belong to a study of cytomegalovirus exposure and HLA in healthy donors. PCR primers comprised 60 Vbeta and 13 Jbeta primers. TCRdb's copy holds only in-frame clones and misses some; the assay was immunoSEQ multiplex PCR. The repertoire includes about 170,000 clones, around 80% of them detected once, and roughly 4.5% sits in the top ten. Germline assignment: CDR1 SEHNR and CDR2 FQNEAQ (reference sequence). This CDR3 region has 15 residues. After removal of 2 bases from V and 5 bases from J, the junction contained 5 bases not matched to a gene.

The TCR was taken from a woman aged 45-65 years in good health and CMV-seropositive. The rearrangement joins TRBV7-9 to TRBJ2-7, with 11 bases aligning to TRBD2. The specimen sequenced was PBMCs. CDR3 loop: CASSLRLAGSDEQYF. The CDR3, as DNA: TGTGCCAGCAGCTTACGACTAGCGGGATCCGACGAGCAGTACTTC.